A single sample is the source of the 11 T cell receptor beta chains below, sequenced in a study of T cell responses to AZD1222 COVID-19 vaccine. Measured with immunoSEQ multiplex PCR; TCRdb has only the in-frame clones, and not every one. This sample has approximately 140,000 clones; 85% to 95% occur once, and the top ten carry about a tenth. The starting material was peripheral blood, obtained 28 days after the second AZD1222 dose. The receptor source for this set is an adult who received the AZD1222 COVID-19 vaccine.

The chain employs TRBV2 and TRBJ2-4; D is tentatively TRBD1 or TRBD2 (5 bases each). Looked up from germline, CDR1 is SNHLY and CDR2 is FYNNEI. The CDR3 spans 15 residues. Trimming cost V 4 bases and J 9 bases, with 19 bases left between them. The CDR3 loop is CASSVGEIQLGIQYF. CDR3 nucleotide sequence: TGTGCCAGCAGTGTAGGGGAGATACAGCTCGGCATTCAGTACTTC.

V gene TRBV5-1 combines with J gene TRBJ1-1; D remains unclear. Germline CDR1 and CDR2: SGHRS and YFSETQ. V lost 0 bases and J 4 bases, leaving 7 bases between the germline ends. This CDR3 region has 13 residues. CDR3 coding DNA: TGCGCCAGCAGCTTGGGCTGGGGCACTGAAGCTTTCTTT. Protein: CASSLGWGTEAFF.

The J gene is TRBJ2-1, the V gene TRBV5-1; perhaps D is TRBD1 or TRBD2 (5 bases each). Germline values: CDR1 SGHRS, CDR2 YFSETQ. This CDR3 spans 16 amino acids. Trimming removed 7 bases at V and 3 bases at J, with 20 bases between. CDR3 sequence (DNA): TGCGCCAGCCGAACCCCGGGGCTCACCGGCTACAATGAGCAGTTCTTC. Protein product: CASRTPGLTGYNEQFF.

This chain joins TRBV28 and TRBJ1-2; D unclear. Germline V gene lookup returns CDR1 MDHEN and CDR2 SYDVKM. V was trimmed by 3 bases and J by 8 bases, leaving 10 bases between them. The CDR3 totals 12 residues. DNA for the CDR3: TGTGCCAGCAGTTTGGCAGCCCCGGGCTACACCTTC. Encoded protein: CASSLAAPGYTF.

This chain uses TRBV11-3 with TRBJ2-3, with D unresolved. This CDR3 is 14 amino acids long. Trimming took 5 bases from V and 3 from J, leaving 12 bases between them. The germline V gene has CDR1 SGHNT and CDR2 YENEEA. The CDR3 sequence is CASSRGSHTDTQYF. In DNA, the CDR3 is TGTGCCAGCAGCCGAGGATCCCATACAGATACGCAGTATTTT. The full variable domain, with the rest looked up from reference TRBV11-3 and TRBJ2-3, is EAGVVQSPRYKIIEKKQPVAFWCNPISGHNTLYWYLQNLGQGPELLIRYENEEAVDDSQLPKDRFSAERLKGVDSTLKIQPAELGDSAVYLCASSRGSHTDTQYFGPGTRLTVL.

V is TRBV7-3 and J is TRBJ1-1; D gene ambiguous. V was cut by 2 bases and J by 2 bases, with 6 bases left in between. Germline V gene lookup returns CDR1 SGHTA and CDR2 FQGTGA. The CDR3 contains 13 residues. The CDR3 DNA is TGTGCCAGCAGCTTACATCGCAACACTGAAGCTTTCTTT. This gives the protein CASSLHRNTEAFF. The variable domain in full, completed from reference TRBV7-3 and TRBJ1-1, reads GAGVSQTPSNKVTEKGKYVELRCDPISGHTALYWYRQSLGQGPEFLIYFQGTGAADDSGLPNDRFFAVRPEGSVSTLKIQRTERGDSAVYLCASSLHRNTEAFFGQGTRLTVV.

V gene TRBV11-1 combines with J gene TRBJ1-1; 8 bases map to TRBD1. This CDR3 spans 14 amino acids. The V gene end was trimmed by 3 bases and the J gene end by 3 bases; junction bases not matched to a gene: 3. Germline loops: CDR1 SGHAT, CDR2 FQDESV (reference sequence). The CDR3 sequence: CASSFLQGDTEAFF. As DNA, the CDR3 is TGTGCCAGCAGCTTCCTACAGGGGGACACTGAAGCTTTCTTT.

The genes are TRBV3-1 (or the pseudogene TRBV3-2) and TRBJ1-1, with D maybe TRBD1 (5 bases). The CDR3 is made up of 15 amino acids. The V end lost 1 base, the J end lost 10 bases, and 19 bases lay between the germline ends. Per germline, CDR1 LGHDT and CDR2 YNNKEL (reference sequence). CDR3 amino acids: CASSQGYEQEGRAFF. CDR3 nucleotide sequence: TGTGCCAGCAGCCAAGGGTATGAACAGGAGGGGCGAGCTTTCTTT.

V is TRBV4-2 and J is TRBJ2-7, with 9 bases identical to TRBD1. Trimming removed 0 bases from V and 0 bases from J; junction bases left unmatched: 9. Germline CDR1 LGHNA, CDR2 YNFKEQ. The CDR3 spans 18 residues. The CDR3 nucleotides are TGTGCCAGCAGCCAAGATGTGGACAGGGGACGGGGCTCCTACGAGCAGTACTTC. Its protein is CASSQDVDRGRGSYEQYF.

The chain has TRBV2 and TRBJ2-1; no firm D call. CDR3 length: 13 residues. The ends were cut back, 4 bases at V and 6 bases at J, with 10 bases in the middle. CDR1 SNHLY and CDR2 FYNNEI come from the germline V gene. CDR3 in amino acids: CASSGEWRNEQFF. DNA for the CDR3: TGTGCCAGCAGTGGAGAGTGGCGCAATGAGCAGTTCTTC.

V is TRBV11-2 and J is TRBJ1-6, with a tentative D call TRBD1 (6 bases). Trimming left V 5 bases short and J 7 bases short, with 18 bases between. From germline, CDR1 is SGHAT and CDR2 FQNNGV. The CDR3 runs to 16 residues. CDR3 residues: CASSPFLRGDNSPLHF. The CDR3 nucleotides read TGTGCCAGCAGCCCGTTCCTCAGGGGCGACAATTCACCCCTCCACTTT.